These T cell receptor beta chains were read from a single sample in a study of cytomegalovirus exposure and HLA in healthy donors. This table comes from immunoSEQ multiplex PCR, and its TCRdb copy is limited to in-frame clones, with some not included. The data contain about 190,000 clones, roughly 81% of them singletons. The sequenced sample consisted of PBMCs. All receptors derive from a woman in her twenties or thirties in good health and CMV-seropositive. Each CDR3 is given with its conserved first and last residue. The D gene is left open where the match is weak. Size is omitted from some rows. Given values are once, few, many or a class for expanded clones.

v_gene,j_gene,abundance,d_gene,CDR3aa,CDR3nt
TRBV11-2,TRBJ2-7,NA,NA,CASSLIGLRPAYEQYF,TGTGCCAGCAGCTTAATAGGACTCCGGCCAGCCTACGAGCAGTACTTC
TRBV28,TRBJ1-1,NA,NA,CASSLSRGGTEAFF,TGTGCCAGCAGTTTATCTAGGGGGGGGACTGAAGCTTTCTTT
TRBV4-1,TRBJ2-3,few,TRBD2,CASSQYSGSTDTQYF,TGCGCCAGCAGCCAATATAGCGGGAGCACAGATACGCAGTATTTT
TRBV2,TRBJ2-6,NA,NA,CASSINFEPTGANVLTF,TGTGCCAGCAGTATCAACTTTGAACCCACTGGGGCCAACGTCCTGACTTTC
TRBV7-2,TRBJ2-5,NA,NA,CASSLVGAETQYF,TGTGCCAGCAGCTTAGTAGGAGCGGAGACCCAGTACTTC
TRBV5-8,TRBJ2-7,NA,NA,CASSLAGKDYEQYF,TGTGCCAGCAGCTTGGCGGGGAAGGATTACGAGCAGTACTTC
TRBV28,TRBJ2-2,NA,TRBD1,CASSFSVLGQGGIAGELFF,TGTGCCAGCAGTTTTTCTGTCCTTGGACAGGGAGGTATCGCCGGGGAGCTGTTTTTT
TRBV7-9,TRBJ2-1,NA,NA,CASSLVSLTYNEQFF,TGTGCCAGCAGCTTAGTTAGTCTGACATACAATGAGCAGTTCTTC
TRBV28,TRBJ2-3,few,NA,CASSFGGGVEDTQYF,TGTGCCAGCAGTTTTGGAGGGGGGGTGGAAGATACGCAGTATTTT
TRBV2,TRBJ2-7,NA,NA,CAISGTLYYEQYF,TGTGCCATCTCCGGGACACTATACTACGAGCAGTACTTC
TRBV6-5,TRBJ2-1,once,TRBD2,CASSYGRGDWGEQFF,TGTGCCAGCAGTTACGGTCGGGGGGACTGGGGTGAGCAGTTCTTC
TRBV19,TRBJ2-2,NA,NA,CASSMTSGGHGELFF,TGTGCCAGTAGTATGACTAGTGGGGGTCACGGGGAGCTGTTTTTT
TRBV7-9,TRBJ1-5,NA,NA,CASSSDSSSNQPQHF,TGTGCCAGCAGCTCGGACAGCTCAAGCAATCAGCCCCAGCATTTT
TRBV28,TRBJ2-1,NA,TRBD2,CASSLIQPGLAGLTHYNEQFF,TGTGCCAGCAGTTTAATCCAACCGGGACTAGCGGGATTAACCCACTACAATGAGCAGTTCTTC
TRBV5-1,TRBJ2-7,NA,TRBD2,CASSLAYRGGAGEQYF,TGCGCCAGCAGCTTGGCCTACCGGGGAGGGGCCGGGGAGCAGTACTTC
TRBV19,TRBJ2-3,NA,NA,CASSPSRGASTDTQYF,TGTGCCAGTAGTCCCTCCCGGGGAGCGAGCACAGATACGCAGTATTTT
TRBV18,TRBJ2-2,few,TRBD2,CASSPSWLAGEELFF,TGTGCCAGCTCACCGAGCTGGCTAGCGGGAGAAGAGCTGTTTTTT
TRBV27,TRBJ2-5,NA,NA,CASRGRWAQYF,TGTGCCAGCAGGGGCCGCTGGGCCCAGTACTTC
TRBV5-6,TRBJ1-1,NA,TRBD1,CASSLDPAGGATEAFF,TGTGCCAGCAGCTTGGATCCGGCAGGGGGTGCCACTGAAGCTTTCTTT
TRBV10-1,TRBJ2-5,few,NA,CASSEGGTGRETQYF,TGCGCCAGCAGTGAGGGAGGGACGGGCCGAGAGACCCAGTACTTC
TRBV9,TRBJ2-7,once,TRBD1,CASSVGGRGIYEQYF,TGTGCCAGCAGCGTAGGGGGCAGGGGGATTTACGAGCAGTACTTC
TRBV7-9,TRBJ2-2,few,NA,CSSSLSGGELFF,TGTTCCAGCAGCCTTAGCGGTGGGGAGCTGTTTTTT
TRBV13,TRBJ2-1,few,TRBD2,CASSLYARTSGRSAANEQFF,TGTGCCAGCAGCCTATATGCTAGGACTAGCGGGCGCTCAGCGGCCAATGAGCAGTTCTTC
TRBV27,TRBJ2-3,NA,TRBD2,CASSLTSGITDTQYF,TGTGCCAGCAGTTTAACTAGCGGGATCACAGATACGCAGTATTTT
TRBV4-1,TRBJ2-2,NA,NA,CASSQMDSPNTGELFF,TGCGCCAGCAGCCAAATGGACAGCCCAAACACCGGGGAGCTGTTTTTT
TRBV5-1,TRBJ2-1,NA,TRBD2,CASSPQRTSGNEQFF,TGCGCCAGCAGCCCACAACGGACTAGCGGGAATGAGCAGTTCTTC
TRBV18,TRBJ2-5,few,NA,CASSSGLQETQYF,TGTGCCAGCTCATCGGGTCTCCAAGAGACCCAGTACTTC
TRBV28,TRBJ1-1,NA,NA,CASSPGRVSEAFF,TGTGCCAGCTCCCCAGGCAGGGTATCTGAAGCTTTCTTT